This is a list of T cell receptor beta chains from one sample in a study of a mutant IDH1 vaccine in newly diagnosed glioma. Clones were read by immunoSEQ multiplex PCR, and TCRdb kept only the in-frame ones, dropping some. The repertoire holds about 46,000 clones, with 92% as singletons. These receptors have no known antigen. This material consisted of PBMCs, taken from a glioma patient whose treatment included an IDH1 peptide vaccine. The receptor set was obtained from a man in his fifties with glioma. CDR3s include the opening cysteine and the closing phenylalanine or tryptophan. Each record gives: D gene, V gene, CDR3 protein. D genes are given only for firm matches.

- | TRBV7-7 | CASSVGPVGSPTDTQYF
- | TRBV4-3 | CASSSRARGTEAFF
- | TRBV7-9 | CASSSRQPTEAFF
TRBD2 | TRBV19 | CATAKTSGRAGETQYF
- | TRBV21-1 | CASSKDLGGPRSNEQFF
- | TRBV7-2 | CASSSEGSYNSPLHF
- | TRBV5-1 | CASTLAGSPDTQYF
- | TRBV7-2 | CASSAALLGELFF
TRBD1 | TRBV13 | CASSSTGAWVTDTQYF
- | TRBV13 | CASSLGGRSSYNEQFF
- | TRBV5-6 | CASSPGTGSYEQYF
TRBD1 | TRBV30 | CAWRSTGGSLRGYTF
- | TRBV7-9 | CASSLAAGNSPLHF
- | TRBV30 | CAWSLSAGTEAFF
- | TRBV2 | CASTPTLATNEKLFF
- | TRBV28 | CASSLHGASHYEQYF
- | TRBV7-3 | CASSPGPTSSGANVLTF
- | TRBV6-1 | CASSPPHLYGYTF
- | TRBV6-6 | CASRSHSATTTDTQYF
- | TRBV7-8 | CASSLGAYGYTF
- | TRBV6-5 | CASSYSSHTYEQYF
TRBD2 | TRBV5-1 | CASSLAAGGFAEQYF
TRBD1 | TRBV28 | CASSIDRVEQFF
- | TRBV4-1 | CASSLPTGTDTQYF
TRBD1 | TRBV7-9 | CASSLPGQGYEQYF
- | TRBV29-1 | CSVEKAGPRTDTQYF
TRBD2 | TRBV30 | CAWSVLAGGDTQYF
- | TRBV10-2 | CASTQAAGNTIYF
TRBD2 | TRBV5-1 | CASSLRASGGTSTDTQYF
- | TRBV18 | CASSVNTEAFF
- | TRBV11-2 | CASSYRDPQETQYF
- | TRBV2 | CASSERGAYTDTQYF